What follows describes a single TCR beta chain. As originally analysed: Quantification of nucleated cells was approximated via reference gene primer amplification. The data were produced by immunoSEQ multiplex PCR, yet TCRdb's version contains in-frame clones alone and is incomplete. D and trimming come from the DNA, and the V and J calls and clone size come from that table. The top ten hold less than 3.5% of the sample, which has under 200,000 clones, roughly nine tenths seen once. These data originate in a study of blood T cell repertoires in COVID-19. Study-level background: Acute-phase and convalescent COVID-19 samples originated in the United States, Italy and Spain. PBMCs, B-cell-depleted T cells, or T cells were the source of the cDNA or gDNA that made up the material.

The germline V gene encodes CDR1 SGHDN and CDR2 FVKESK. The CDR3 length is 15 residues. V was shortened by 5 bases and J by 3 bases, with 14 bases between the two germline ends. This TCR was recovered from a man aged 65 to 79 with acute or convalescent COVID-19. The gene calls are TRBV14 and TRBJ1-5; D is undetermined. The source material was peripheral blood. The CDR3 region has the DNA TGTGCCAGCAGCTTACTCCGTAAAATCAATCAGCCCCAGCATTTT. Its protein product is CASSLLRKINQPQHF.